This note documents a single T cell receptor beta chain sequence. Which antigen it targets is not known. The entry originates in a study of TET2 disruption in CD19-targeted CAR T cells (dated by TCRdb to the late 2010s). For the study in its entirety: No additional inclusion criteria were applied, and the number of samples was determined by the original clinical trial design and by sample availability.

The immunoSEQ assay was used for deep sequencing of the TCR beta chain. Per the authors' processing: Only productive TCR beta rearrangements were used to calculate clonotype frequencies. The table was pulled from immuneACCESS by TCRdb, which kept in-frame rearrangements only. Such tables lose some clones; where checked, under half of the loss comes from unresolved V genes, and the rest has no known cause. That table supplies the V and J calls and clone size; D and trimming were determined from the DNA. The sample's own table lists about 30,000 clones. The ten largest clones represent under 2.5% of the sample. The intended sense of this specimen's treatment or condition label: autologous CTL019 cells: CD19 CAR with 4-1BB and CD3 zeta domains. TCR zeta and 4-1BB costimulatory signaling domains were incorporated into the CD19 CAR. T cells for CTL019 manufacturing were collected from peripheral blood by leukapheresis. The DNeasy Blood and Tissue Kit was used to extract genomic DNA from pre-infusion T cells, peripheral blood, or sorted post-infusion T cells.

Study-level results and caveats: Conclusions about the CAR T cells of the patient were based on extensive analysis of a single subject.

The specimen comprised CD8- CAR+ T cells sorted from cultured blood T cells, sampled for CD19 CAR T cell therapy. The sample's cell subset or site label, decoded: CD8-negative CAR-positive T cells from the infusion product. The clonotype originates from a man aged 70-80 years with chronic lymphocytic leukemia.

CDR3 bases read: TGTGCCAGCAGAGCGACGGCACAGGGCTACAATGAG. Its translation is CASRATAQGYNE. The entire CDR3 protein is CASRATAQGYNEQFF. The chain couples TRBV19 to TRBJ2-1; TRBD1 might be the D gene, on 6 matching bases. The observed sequence ends 3 residues before the CDR3 terminus, with the missing tail filled in from the germline J gene. The V and J ends are trimmed by 9 bases and 3 bases, leaving 18 bases between them. The CDR3 goes from the cysteine to the phenylalanine over 15 residues. Sequencing covers 36 bases of the CDR3, shown here with the frame starting at base 1. CDR1 LNHDA and CDR2 SQIVND are derived from the germline V gene (reference sequence).